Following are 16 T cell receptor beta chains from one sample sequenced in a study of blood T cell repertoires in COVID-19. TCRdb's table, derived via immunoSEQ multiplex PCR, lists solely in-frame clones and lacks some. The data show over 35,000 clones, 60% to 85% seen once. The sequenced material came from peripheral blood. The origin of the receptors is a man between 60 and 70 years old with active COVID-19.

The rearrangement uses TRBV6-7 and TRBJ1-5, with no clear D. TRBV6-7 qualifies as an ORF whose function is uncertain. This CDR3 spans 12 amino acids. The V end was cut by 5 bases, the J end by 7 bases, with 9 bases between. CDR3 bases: TGTGCCAGCAGTAACCAGAAGCAGCCCCAGCATTTT. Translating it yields CASSNQKQPQHF.

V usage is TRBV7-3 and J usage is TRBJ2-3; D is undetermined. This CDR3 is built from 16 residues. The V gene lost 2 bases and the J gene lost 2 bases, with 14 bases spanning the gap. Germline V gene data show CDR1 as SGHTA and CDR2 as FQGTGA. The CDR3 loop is CASSLDIGASTDTQYF. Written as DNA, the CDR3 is TGTGCCAGCAGCTTAGATATTGGAGCATCCACAGATACGCAGTATTTT. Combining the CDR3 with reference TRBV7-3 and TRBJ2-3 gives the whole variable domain GAGVSQTPSNKVTEKGKYVELRCDPISGHTALYWYRQSLGQGPEFLIYFQGTGAADDSGLPNDRFFAVRPEGSVSTLKIQRTERGDSAVYLCASSLDIGASTDTQYFGPGTRLTVL.

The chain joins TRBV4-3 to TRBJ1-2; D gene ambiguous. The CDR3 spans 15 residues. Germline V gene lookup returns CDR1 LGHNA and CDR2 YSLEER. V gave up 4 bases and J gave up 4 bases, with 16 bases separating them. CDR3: CASSPQDEGLYGYTF. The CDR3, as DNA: TGCGCCAGCAGCCCCCAGGATGAGGGCCTCTATGGCTACACCTTC.

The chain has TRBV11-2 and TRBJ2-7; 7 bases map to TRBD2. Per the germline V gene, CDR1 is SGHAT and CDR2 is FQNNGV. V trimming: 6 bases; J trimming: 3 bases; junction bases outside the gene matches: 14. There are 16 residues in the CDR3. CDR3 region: CASRTTAGLPNYEQYF. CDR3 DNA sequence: TGTGCCAGCAGGACCACCGCGGGACTACCTAACTACGAGCAGTACTTC.

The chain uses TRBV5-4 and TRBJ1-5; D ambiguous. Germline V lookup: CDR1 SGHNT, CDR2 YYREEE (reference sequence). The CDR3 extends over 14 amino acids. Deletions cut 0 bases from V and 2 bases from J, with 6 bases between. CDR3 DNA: TGTGCCAGCAGCTTGGACCGGGGCAATCAGCCCCAGCATTTT. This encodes CASSLDRGNQPQHF.

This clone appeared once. The DNA for the CDR3 is TGTGCCAGCAGTGAAAACAGGGGGAGGGAAGGCTACACCTTC. Translating gives CASSENRGREGYTF. The chain has TRBV6-1 and TRBJ1-2, with 8 bases that match TRBD1. CDR1 and CDR2 from the germline V gene are MNHNS and SASEGT. The CDR3 spans 14 residues. Trimming took 2 bases from V and 8 from J; bases not matched to a gene: 7.

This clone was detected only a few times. This chain's CDR3 is CASSFEGVAKETQYF. The CDR3 bases are TGTGCCAGCAGCTTCGAGGGAGTAGCCAAAGAGACCCAGTACTTC. This chain connects TRBV5-6 to TRBJ2-5; D possibly corresponds to TRBD2 (5 bases). This CDR3 spans 15 amino acids. The V end lost 2 bases, the J end lost 3 bases, and 14 bases lay between the germline ends. Germline CDR1 SGHDT, CDR2 YYEEEE.

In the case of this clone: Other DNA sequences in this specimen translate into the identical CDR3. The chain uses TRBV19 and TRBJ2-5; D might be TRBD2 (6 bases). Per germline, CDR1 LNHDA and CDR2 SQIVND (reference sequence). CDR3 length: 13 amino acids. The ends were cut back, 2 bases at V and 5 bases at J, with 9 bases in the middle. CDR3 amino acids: CASSITRGETQYF. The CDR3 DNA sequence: TGTGCCAGTAGTATAACCCGGGGGGAGACCCAGTACTTC.

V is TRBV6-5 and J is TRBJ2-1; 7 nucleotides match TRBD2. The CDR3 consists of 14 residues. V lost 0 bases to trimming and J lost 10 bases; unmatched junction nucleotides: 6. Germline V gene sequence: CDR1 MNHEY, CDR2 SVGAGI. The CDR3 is CASSYSLAEGEQFF. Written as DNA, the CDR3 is TGTGCCAGCAGTTACTCCCTAGCGGAAGGGGAGCAGTTCTTC.

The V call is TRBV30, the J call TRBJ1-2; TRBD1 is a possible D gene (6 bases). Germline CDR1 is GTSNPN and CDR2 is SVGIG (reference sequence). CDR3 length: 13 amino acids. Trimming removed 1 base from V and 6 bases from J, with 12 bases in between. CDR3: CAWSAWGQDGYTF. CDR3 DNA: TGTGCCTGGAGTGCCTGGGGGCAGGATGGCTACACCTTC.

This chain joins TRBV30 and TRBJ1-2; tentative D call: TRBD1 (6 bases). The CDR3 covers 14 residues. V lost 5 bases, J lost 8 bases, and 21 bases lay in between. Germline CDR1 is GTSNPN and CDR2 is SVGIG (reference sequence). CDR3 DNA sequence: TGTGCCTGGGGCCCCCCCTGGGGGGGCGACGGCTACACCTTC. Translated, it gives CAWGPPWGGDGYTF.

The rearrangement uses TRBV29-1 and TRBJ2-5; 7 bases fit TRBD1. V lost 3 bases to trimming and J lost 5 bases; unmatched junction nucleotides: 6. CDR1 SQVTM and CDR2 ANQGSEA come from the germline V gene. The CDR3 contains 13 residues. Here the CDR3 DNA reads TGCAGCGTTGACAGGGGGAGAGGGGAGACCCAGTACTTC. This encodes CSVDRGRGETQYF.

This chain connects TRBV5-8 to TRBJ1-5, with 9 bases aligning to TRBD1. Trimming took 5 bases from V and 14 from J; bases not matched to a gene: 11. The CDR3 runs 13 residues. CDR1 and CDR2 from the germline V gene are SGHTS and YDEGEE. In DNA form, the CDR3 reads TGTGCCAGCAGACCGGGACAGGGTTTTAGTGAGCATTTT. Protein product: CASRPGQGFSEHF.

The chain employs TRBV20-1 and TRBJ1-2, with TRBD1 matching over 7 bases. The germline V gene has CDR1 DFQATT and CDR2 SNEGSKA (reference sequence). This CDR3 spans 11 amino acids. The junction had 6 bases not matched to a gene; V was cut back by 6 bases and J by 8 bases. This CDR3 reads CSAQGRGGYTF. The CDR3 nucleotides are TGCAGTGCACAGGGGCGCGGGGGCTACACCTTC.

The chain's CDR3 is CASSRTPNQPQHF. The CDR3 DNA sequence: TGTGCCAGTAGCCGGACACCTAATCAGCCCCAGCATTTT. V and J are TRBV19 and TRBJ1-5; weak D call: TRBD1 (5 bases). Germline CDR1 reads LNHDA; CDR2 reads SQIVND (reference sequence). The CDR3 loop spans 13 amino acids. Trimming removed 6 bases at V and 4 bases at J, with 10 bases between.

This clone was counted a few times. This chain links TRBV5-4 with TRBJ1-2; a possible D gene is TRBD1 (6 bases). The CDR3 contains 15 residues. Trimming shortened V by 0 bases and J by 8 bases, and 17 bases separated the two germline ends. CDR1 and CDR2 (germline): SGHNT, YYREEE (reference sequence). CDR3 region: CASSLAPDSQDGYTF. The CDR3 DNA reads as TGTGCCAGCAGCTTGGCCCCGGACAGCCAGGACGGCTACACCTTC. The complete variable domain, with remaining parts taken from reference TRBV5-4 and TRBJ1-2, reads ETGVTQSPTHLIKTRGQQVTLRCSSQSGHNTVSWYQQALGQGPQFIFQYYREEENGRGNFPPRFSGLQFPNYSSELNVNALELDDSALYLCASSLAPDSQDGYTFGSGTRLTVV.